This T cell receptor beta chain came from a study of cytomegalovirus exposure and HLA in healthy donors. With 60 Vbeta and 13 Jbeta primers, the PCR was carried out. Sequenced by immunoSEQ multiplex PCR; TCRdb stores in-frame clones only, minus some. This sample carries about 72,000 clones, with under 3% going to the ten biggest clones. The ends lost 4 bases at V and 2 bases at J; junction bases unmatched: 9. CDR1 is SGHRS, CDR2 YFSETQ, per germline. This CDR3 has 16 residues. The rearrangement joins TRBV5-1 to TRBJ1-2; 9 nucleotides match TRBD1. Input material: PBMCs. The receptor was derived from a man aged 40-50 years in good health and CMV-seronegative. CDR3 bases: TGCGCCAGCAGCCCATCTTTGGACAGGGGAAACTATGGCTACACCTTC. As protein: CASSPSLDRGNYGYTF.